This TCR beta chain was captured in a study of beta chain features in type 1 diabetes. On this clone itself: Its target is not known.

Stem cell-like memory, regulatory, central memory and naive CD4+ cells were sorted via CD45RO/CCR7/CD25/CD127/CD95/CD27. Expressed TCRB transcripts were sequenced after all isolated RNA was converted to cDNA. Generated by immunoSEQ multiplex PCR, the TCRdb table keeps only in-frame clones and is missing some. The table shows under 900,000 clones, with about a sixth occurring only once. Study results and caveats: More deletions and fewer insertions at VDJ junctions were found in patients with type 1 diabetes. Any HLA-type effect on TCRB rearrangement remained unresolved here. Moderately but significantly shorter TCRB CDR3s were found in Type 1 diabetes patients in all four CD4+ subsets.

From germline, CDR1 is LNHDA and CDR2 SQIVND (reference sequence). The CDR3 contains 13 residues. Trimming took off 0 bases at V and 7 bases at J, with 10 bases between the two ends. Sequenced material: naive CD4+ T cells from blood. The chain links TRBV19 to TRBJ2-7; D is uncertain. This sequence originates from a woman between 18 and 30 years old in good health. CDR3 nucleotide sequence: TGTGCCAGTAGTATAGAGATCAAGGGTGAGCAGTACTTC. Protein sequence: CASSIEIKGEQYF.